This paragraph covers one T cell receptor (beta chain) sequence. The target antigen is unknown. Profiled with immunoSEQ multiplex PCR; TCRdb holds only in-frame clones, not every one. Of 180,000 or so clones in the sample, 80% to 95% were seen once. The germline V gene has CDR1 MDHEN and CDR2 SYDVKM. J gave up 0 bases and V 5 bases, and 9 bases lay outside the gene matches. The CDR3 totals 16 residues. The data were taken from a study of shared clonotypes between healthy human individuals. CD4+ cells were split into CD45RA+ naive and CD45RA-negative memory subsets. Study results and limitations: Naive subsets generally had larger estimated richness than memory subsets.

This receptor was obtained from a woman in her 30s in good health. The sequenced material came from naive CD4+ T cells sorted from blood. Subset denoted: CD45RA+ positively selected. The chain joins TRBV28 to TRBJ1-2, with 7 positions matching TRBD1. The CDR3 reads CASSLYPQGTNYGYTF. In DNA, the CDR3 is TGTGCCAGCAGTCTATACCCACAGGGGACTAACTATGGCTACACCTTC.